A selection of T cell receptor beta chains follows, all from one sample in a study of blood T cell repertoires in COVID-19. Generated by immunoSEQ multiplex PCR, the TCRdb table keeps only in-frame clones and is missing some. Of approximately 130,000 clones listed, approximately 80% were seen once; the top ten hold roughly 20%. The sequenced material came from peripheral blood. These receptors came from a man aged 80 or over with acute or convalescent COVID-19. CDR3s include the opening cysteine and the closing phenylalanine or tryptophan. Each record gives: clone size, D gene, V gene, J gene, CDR3 DNA, CDR3 protein. D genes are given only for firm matches. The size of a clone is reported for some rows only, either as once, few or many, or as a class for expanded clones.

NA	NA	TRBV5-1	TRBJ2-3	TGCGCCAGCAGCTCCTTAGATACGCAGTATTTT	CASSSLDTQYF
NA	NA	TRBV5-1	TRBJ2-3	TGCGCCAGCAGCCAGGGACACGGGGGCACAGATACGCAGTATTTT	CASSQGHGGTDTQYF
NA	NA	TRBV2	TRBJ1-6	TGTGCCAGCAGTCTGGACTTGCCCCTCCACTTT	CASSLDLPLHF
few	NA	TRBV3-1/TRBV3-2	TRBJ1-2	TGTGCCAGCAGCCGGGAGAGAAACTATGGCTACACCTTC	CASSRERNYGYTF
NA	NA	TRBV7-6	TRBJ1-5	TGTGCCAGCAGCGGGGCTCAGCCCCAGCATTTT	CASSGAQPQHF
NA	NA	TRBV28	TRBJ1-1	TGTGCCAGCATTAGGACAGACTGGGGCAACACTGAAGCTTTCTTT	CASIRTDWGNTEAFF
NA	TRBD1	TRBV18	TRBJ1-5	TGTGCCAGCTCAACCAGGGGGCGCGATCAGCCCCAGCATTTT	CASSTRGRDQPQHF
NA	TRBD1	TRBV28	TRBJ2-1	TGTGCCAGCAGTTTTGGGACAGGGTCCAATGAGCAGTTCTTC	CASSFGTGSNEQFF
few	NA	TRBV14	TRBJ2-7	TGTGCCAGCAGCCAAGATGAGGCGCTACCCTACGAGCAGTACTTC	CASSQDEALPYEQYF
NA	TRBD1	TRBV6-5	TRBJ2-3	TGTGCCAGCAGGCGGACAGGGGGAGATACGCAGTATTTT	CASRRTGGDTQYF
NA	NA	TRBV3-1/TRBV3-2	TRBJ2-5	TGTGCCAGCAGTAAACAGTGGGGCACACAAGAGACCCAGTACTTC	CASSKQWGTQETQYF